These 22 T cell receptor beta chains share one sample of origin, sequenced in a study of blood T cell repertoires in COVID-19. Clones were sequenced by immunoSEQ multiplex PCR, and TCRdb holds only the in-frame ones, with some missing. The sample holds some 220,000 clones, approximately 85% seen once. The specimen was peripheral blood. These receptors all come from a man aged 45 to 65 with COVID-19, enrolled during active disease.

The rearrangement uses TRBV5-1 and TRBJ2-7; 9 bases map to TRBD1. Trimming took 4 bases from V and 5 from J; bases not matched to a gene: 7. Looked up from germline, CDR1 is SGHRS and CDR2 is YFSETQ. The CDR3 runs to 14 residues. DNA for the CDR3: TGCGCCAGCAGCATACAGGGGGCGGCGGACGAGCAGTACTTC. This encodes CASSIQGAADEQYF.

This chain connects TRBV9 to TRBJ1-2; 7 nucleotides line up with TRBD1. The germline CDR1 and CDR2 sequences are SGDLS and YYNGEE. Trimming cost V 3 bases and J 4 bases; bases outside gene matches: 9. The CDR3 covers 15 residues. The CDR3 is CASSGSTGRSYGYTF. In nucleotides, the CDR3 is TGTGCCAGCAGCGGGTCGACAGGGCGATCCTATGGCTACACCTTC. Based on the CDR3 plus reference TRBV9 and TRBJ1-2, the full variable domain is DSGVTQTPKHLITATGQRVTLRCSPRSGDLSVYWYQQSLDQGLQFLIQYYNGEERAKGNILERFSAQQFPDLHSELNLSSLELGDSALYFCASSGSTGRSYGYTFGSGTRLTVV.

The V and J genes are TRBV5-1 and TRBJ2-1; 8 bases agree with TRBD2. V dropped 7 bases and J dropped 9; count of bases not matched to a gene: 12. CDR1 and CDR2 (germline): SGHRS, YFSETQ. The CDR3 loop spans 14 amino acids. The DNA for the CDR3 is TGCGCCAGCGGGGGGACTAGGAGTAATGGTGAGCAGTTCTTC. Residues: CASGGTRSNGEQFF.

The gene calls are TRBV5-5 and TRBJ1-2; D is perhaps TRBD1 (6 bases). V was shortened by 1 base and J by 4 bases, with 8 bases between the two germline ends. The CDR3 covers 13 residues. In germline, CDR1 is SGHKS, CDR2 YYEKEE (reference sequence). The CDR3 region is CASSLQGGYGYTF. The CDR3, as DNA: TGTGCCAGCAGCTTGCAAGGGGGCTATGGCTACACCTTC.

This clone was detected only a few times. The CDR3 loop reads CSVYDSYGYTF. As DNA, the CDR3 is TGCAGCGTTTACGATAGCTATGGCTACACCTTC. The chain combines TRBV29-1 with TRBJ1-2; D remains unclear. CDR3 length equals 11 residues. The V gene's germline CDR1 is SQVTM and CDR2 ANQGSEA. V lost 5 bases and J lost 4, with 8 bases in between.

The J gene is TRBJ1-5, the V gene TRBV5-1; possible D gene TRBD1, 6 bases. V was cut by 4 bases and J by 0 bases, with 17 bases left in between. The CDR3 has 17 residues. Germline V CDR1 and CDR2: SGHRS, YFSETQ. The CDR3 DNA sequence: TGCGCCAGCAGCCCGGGGGGGGCCATCGATAGCAATCAGCCCCAGCATTTT. Protein product: CASSPGGAIDSNQPQHF.

The V gene is TRBV3-1 (or the pseudogene TRBV3-2), the J gene TRBJ2-5; 16 bases agree with TRBD2. Germline trimming cut 4 bases from V and 4 bases from J; bases unmatched to any gene: 6. CDR3 length equals 17 residues. Germline V gene sequence: CDR1 LGHDT, CDR2 YNNKEL (reference sequence). CDR3 coding DNA: TGTGCCAGCAGCCCGGGACTAGCGGGAGGGCTAGGAGAGACCCAGTACTTC. Translation gives CASSPGLAGGLGETQYF.

The chain joins TRBV12-5 to TRBJ2-3; D may be TRBD2 (6 bases). Germline V gene lookup returns CDR1 LGHNT and CDR2 FRNRAP. The CDR3 extends over 16 amino acids. V lost 6 bases, J lost 0 bases, and 16 bases lay in between. In DNA, the CDR3 is TGTGCTAGTGGAATTGGGACTGCGTCTAGCACAGATACGCAGTATTTT. It yields the protein CASGIGTASSTDTQYF. Full variable domain (rest looked up from reference TRBV12-5 and TRBJ2-3): DARVTQTPRHKVTEMGQEVTMRCQPILGHNTVFWYRQTMMQGLELLAYFRNRAPLDDSGMPKDRFSAEMPDATLATLKIQPSEPRDSAVYFCASGIGTASSTDTQYFGPGTRLTVL.

This chain joins TRBV6-1 and TRBJ1-5, with 8 nucleotides matching TRBD1. Germline V CDR1 and CDR2: MNHNS, SASEGT. The V and J ends lost 2 bases and 7 bases, in that order; junction bases with no gene match: 7. The CDR3 is 15 residues long. The CDR3 bases are TGTGCCAGCAGTGAACACTACAGGGGGGGACAGCCCCAGCATTTT. Protein: CASSEHYRGGQPQHF.

In nucleotides, the CDR3 is TGTGCCAGTAGTCCAGGGTTAAGGTCCTATAATTCACCCCTCCACTTT. This gives the protein CASSPGLRSYNSPLHF. The V call is TRBV19, the J call TRBJ1-6, with D possibly matching TRBD1 (5 bases). Germline CDR1 reads LNHDA; CDR2 reads SQIVND (reference sequence). The V and J ends lost 5 bases and 1 base respectively, with 12 bases between them. CDR3 length: 16 residues.

This chain links TRBV7-9 with TRBJ2-7; TRBD1 is a possible D gene (7 bases). Germline V lookup: CDR1 SEHNR, CDR2 FQNEAQ (reference sequence). V lost 5 bases, J lost 3 bases, and 11 bases lay in between. The CDR3 consists of 13 residues. Here the CDR3 reads CASSAGQFYEQYF. For the CDR3, the DNA is TGTGCCAGCAGCGCGGGACAGTTCTACGAGCAGTACTTC.

The chain combines TRBV28 with TRBJ1-2, with D possibly matching TRBD1 (6 bases). The CDR3 spans 15 residues. V dropped 6 bases and J dropped 0 bases, with 14 bases sitting between them. CDR1 MDHEN and CDR2 SYDVKM come from the germline V gene. The CDR3 sequence: CASRYPQGSNYGYTF. DNA of the CDR3: TGTGCCAGCAGATATCCCCAGGGGTCTAACTATGGCTACACCTTC.

The chain combines TRBV7-2 with TRBJ2-2, with TRBD2 identical over 7 bases. The V and J ends lost 5 bases and 4 bases, in that order; junction bases with no gene match: 4. The CDR3 length is 14 residues. The V gene's germline CDR1 is SGHTA and CDR2 FQGNSA. The CDR3: CASSRTRSTGELFF. The CDR3 DNA reads TGTGCCAGCAGCCGGACTAGGAGCACCGGGGAGCTGTTTTTT.

This chain joins TRBV13 and TRBJ1-2; D uncertain. Trimming shortened V by 5 bases and J by 2 bases, and 9 bases separated the two germline ends. The CDR3 is 13 residues long. Germline V gives CDR1 PRHDT, CDR2 FYEKMQ (reference sequence). The CDR3 DNA sequence: TGTGCCAGCAGCATCACAAAGAACTATGGCTACACCTTC. It yields the protein CASSITKNYGYTF.

The chain employs TRBV5-4 and TRBJ1-3, with TRBD1 matching over 7 bases. The ends lost 4 bases at V and 2 bases at J; junction bases unmatched: 9. The CDR3 extends over 16 amino acids. Germline V gene lookup returns CDR1 SGHNT and CDR2 YYREEE (reference sequence). CDR3 nucleotides: TGTGCCAGCAGCGTTGGGACAGTCCTACCTGGAAACACCATATATTTT. Amino acid sequence: CASSVGTVLPGNTIYF.

The DNA for the CDR3 is TGCGCCAGCAGCTATACAGGGGATTACGAGCAGTACTTC. As protein: CASSYTGDYEQYF. The rearrangement joins TRBV5-1 to TRBJ2-7; 7 bases agree with TRBD1. This CDR3 spans 13 amino acids. CDR1 and CDR2 from the germline V gene are SGHRS and YFSETQ. The trim removed 3 bases at V and 4 bases at J, leaving 4 bases unmatched.

V gene TRBV3-1 (or the pseudogene TRBV3-2) combines with J gene TRBJ2-2; D unclear. CDR3 size: 13 residues. In germline, CDR1 is LGHDT, CDR2 YNNKEL (reference sequence). The V and J ends lost 4 bases and 1 base respectively, with 4 bases between them. The chain's CDR3 is CASSRLNTGELFF. The CDR3, as DNA: TGTGCCAGCAGCCGACTGAACACCGGGGAGCTGTTTTTT.

The CDR3 region is CASSVGGGASYNEQFF. The CDR3, as DNA: TGTGCCAGCAGCGTGGGCGGGGGCGCTTCCTACAATGAGCAGTTCTTC. The chain is built from TRBV9 and TRBJ2-1; perhaps TRBD2 as D (7 bases). The CDR3 contains 16 residues. The germline gives CDR1 SGDLS, CDR2 YYNGEE. The V gene lost 2 bases and the J gene lost 1 base, with 13 bases spanning the gap.

The table lists this clone with a count of one. The V gene is TRBV5-5, the J gene TRBJ2-7; D unresolved. Germline V CDR1 and CDR2: SGHKS, YYEKEE (reference sequence). Trimming shortened V by 2 bases and J by 7 bases, and 16 bases separated the two germline ends. The length of the CDR3 is 14 residues. The CDR3 is CASSLFGPPREQYF. The CDR3 DNA follows: TGTGCCAGCAGCTTATTTGGCCCACCGCGGGAGCAGTACTTC.

The rearrangement links TRBV27 to TRBJ1-2; 7 nucleotides agree with TRBD1. CDR1 and CDR2 (germline): MNHEY, SMNVEV (reference sequence). The CDR3 covers 16 residues. V lost 5 bases to trimming and J lost 0 bases; unmatched junction nucleotides: 9. CDR3 coding DNA: TGTGCCAGCAGTCTTAGAGGGACAGAGCCTAACTATGGCTACACCTTC. Translation: CASSLRGTEPNYGYTF.

The CDR3 region has the DNA TGTGCCAGCAGCCAAGACGACATCTATGGCTACACCTTC. This gives the protein CASSQDDIYGYTF. V is TRBV4-2 and J is TRBJ1-2, with D uncertain. Trimming removed 0 bases at V and 4 bases at J, with 6 bases between. Germline CDR1 LGHNA, CDR2 YNFKEQ. The CDR3 has 13 amino acids.

The chain couples TRBV21-1 to TRBJ1-5. TRBV21-1 is recorded as a pseudogene. The CDR3 is made up of 13 amino acids. DNA for the CDR3: TGTGCCAGCAGACGGTTTCGGGTACAGCCCCAGCATTTT. Its protein is CASRRFRVQPQHF.